The clone carrying this T cell receptor (beta chain) was observed at least ten times. What it binds is not known. The junction does not match germline at one end; this may be a read error. Each of the sorted populations had a purity greater than 98%. Of the isolated RNA, all was reverse transcribed, and so the sequenced material was expressed TCRB transcripts. TCRdb's copy holds only in-frame clones and misses some; the assay was immunoSEQ multiplex PCR. Counted here are roughly 140,000 clones, less than 9.5% occurring once; the ten biggest clones make up almost 0.65%. The data derive from a study of beta chain features in type 1 diabetes. The overall study: Patients and healthy donors were similar in age, gender and cell yields. Sorted cells examined across all samples numbered more than 100 million.

The CDR3 has 12 amino acids. Germline CDR1 SQVTM, CDR2 ANQGSEA. Points from the study as a whole: The study found that naive, central memory and Treg TCRB repertoires appeared more similar in patients than in healthy donors.

This clonotype was sampled from a young man in good health. V usage is TRBV29-1 and J usage is TRBJ2-7, with D perhaps matching TRBD2 (5 bases). The specimen sequenced was central memory CD4+ T cells from blood. The CDR3 nucleotides are TGCAGCCTGATTAGCGACTCCTCCGAGCAGTACTTC. Its translation: CSLISDSSEQYF.